The source of this T cell receptor beta chain is a study of T cell changes during pregnancy in multiple sclerosis. Repertoires were generated with immunoSEQ multiplex PCR, while TCRdb's copy carries only in-frame clones and drops some. The sample includes roughly 77,000 clones, roughly 89% of them seen just once. This clone was detected only a few times. The CDR3 extends over 15 amino acids. The ends were cut back, 2 bases at V and 9 bases at J, with 15 bases in the middle. The V gene's germline CDR1 is SGHDT and CDR2 YYEEEE. The source is a female donor with multiple sclerosis, enrolled in a pregnancy study. This rearrangement joins TRBV5-6 to TRBJ1-6; no clear D. The sequenced sample was peripheral blood, obtained in the second trimester of pregnancy. The CDR3 sequence: CASSFRQVIGSPLHF. DNA for the CDR3: TGTGCCAGCAGCTTTCGTCAGGTGATCGGTTCACCCCTCCACTTT.